A selection of T cell receptor beta chains follows, all from one sample in a study of PD-L1 blockade in urothelial cancer. The data were produced by immunoSEQ multiplex PCR, yet TCRdb's version contains in-frame clones alone and is incomplete. The repertoire holds about 50,000 clones, around 90% seen once, with less than 2.5% in the top ten. Material: PBMCs, obtained around atezolizumab (anti-PD-L1) treatment. Every receptor here comes from a man between 60 and 75 years old with urothelial cancer. Both conserved end residues are part of each CDR3. A D gene is named only where the DNA matches it firmly. Not all rows give a size; the values are once, few, many and, for expanded clones, a class.

TRBV5-1	.	TRBJ2-3	.	CASSLAGGVTDTQYF
TRBV7-9	.	TRBJ1-4	TRBD1	CASSLRTGVSNEKLFF
TRBV28	.	TRBJ1-1	TRBD1	CASSLIQGVYGAFF
TRBV27	.	TRBJ2-1	.	CASSPSAARYREQFF
TRBV7-9	.	TRBJ2-7	TRBD1	CASSSRPGTGSTYEQYF
TRBV18	.	TRBJ1-1	.	CASSSGLMNTEAFF
TRBV5-1	.	TRBJ2-2	TRBD2	CASSTGGLAGSSGELFF
TRBV29-1	.	TRBJ2-7	TRBD1	CSAAGQGLYEQYF
TRBV6-5	.	TRBJ2-7	TRBD2	CASTPTGGGPDEQYF
TRBV19	.	TRBJ1-5	.	CASTRDNNQPQHF
TRBV18	few	TRBJ1-2	.	CASSAQEGGYTF
TRBV28	.	TRBJ2-7	.	CAHSTPGTTYYEQYF
TRBV4-2	once	TRBJ2-1	TRBD2	CASSYRDYPNNEQFF
TRBV18	.	TRBJ2-5	TRBD1	CASSLGQGETQYF
TRBV27	.	TRBJ2-5	TRBD2	CASSFRFWTSGGETQYF
TRBV19	.	TRBJ1-1	.	CASSSPPDSTNPEAFF
TRBV5-1	.	TRBJ2-6	TRBD1	CASSLRDRVRAGANVLTF
TRBV5-1	once	TRBJ2-3	.	CASSTGHDTDTQYF
TRBV6-1	.	TRBJ1-4	TRBD1	CASSRTGSEKLFF
TRBV7-2	few	TRBJ2-5	TRBD2	CASSGLAGLETQYF